Listed below are T cell receptor beta chains from one sample, sequenced in a study of T-cell memory formation after mild COVID-19. TCRdb processed the 5' RACE reads anew with MiXCR; each CDR3 protein has one entry. The profile covers around 190,000 distinct CDR3 sequences, with about 18% appearing a single time and roughly 4% taken by the ten largest. Material for sequencing was PBMCs or a T cell subset sorted from them (not recorded which). All receptors derive from a man aged 18 to 29 who had mild COVID-19 (a few samples of this study predate the infection). Cell type and time point are not known. Each CDR3 is given with its conserved first and last residue. The D gene is left open where the match is weak. Size is omitted from some rows. Given values are once, few, many or a class for expanded clones.

D,V,size,J,DNA,CDR3
NA,TRBV28,NA,TRBJ1-2,TGTGCCAGCAGTTCAAAATGGGGCTATGGCTACACCTTC,CASSSKWGYGYTF
NA,TRBV12-3/TRBV12-4,many,TRBJ2-3,TGTGCCAGCAGCCGTAATAGGGATACGCAGTATTTT,CASSRNRDTQYF
TRBD2,TRBV6-2/TRBV6-3,NA,TRBJ2-1,TGTGCCAGCAGCGGACTAGCGGGGGGGCTGGAGCAGTTCTTC,CASSGLAGGLEQFF
NA,TRBV12-3/TRBV12-4,few,TRBJ1-4,TGTGCCAGCAGTGAAGGGGAAAAACTGTTTTTT,CASSEGEKLFF
TRBD2,TRBV4-1,NA,TRBJ2-5,TGCGCCAGCAGCCAAGGGTCGGGGGGGATGGAGACCCAGTACTTC,CASSQGSGGMETQYF
TRBD1,TRBV7-3,NA,TRBJ1-1,TGTGCCAGCAGAAACCCGACAGGGGAGGGGAACACTGAAGCTTTCTTT,CASRNPTGEGNTEAFF
TRBD1,TRBV28,many,TRBJ1-4,TGTGCCAGCAGCCATAAACAGGGGGCACGGGCTAATGAAAAACTGTTTTTT,CASSHKQGARANEKLFF
TRBD1,TRBV7-8,few,TRBJ2-7,TGTGCCAGCAGCTTCGCCACAGGGGGAAGGTATTACGAGCAGTACTTC,CASSFATGGRYYEQYF
TRBD1,TRBV7-2,NA,TRBJ1-1,TGTGCCAGCAGCCGCCAGGGACAGGGGGGCACTGAAGCTTTCTTT,CASSRQGQGGTEAFF
NA,TRBV2,NA,TRBJ1-2,TGTGCCAGCAGCAGGACGGGTGGTGTTGATGGCTACACCTTC,CASSRTGGVDGYTF
NA,TRBV6-1,few,TRBJ1-6,TGTGCCAGCGAAGGGGGGCAGGAGAATTCACCCCTCCACTTT,CASEGGQENSPLHF
NA,TRBV7-2,NA,TRBJ1-5,TGTGCCAGCAGCCGGGAGGGGGGGAGGCCCCAGCATTTT,CASSREGGRPQHF